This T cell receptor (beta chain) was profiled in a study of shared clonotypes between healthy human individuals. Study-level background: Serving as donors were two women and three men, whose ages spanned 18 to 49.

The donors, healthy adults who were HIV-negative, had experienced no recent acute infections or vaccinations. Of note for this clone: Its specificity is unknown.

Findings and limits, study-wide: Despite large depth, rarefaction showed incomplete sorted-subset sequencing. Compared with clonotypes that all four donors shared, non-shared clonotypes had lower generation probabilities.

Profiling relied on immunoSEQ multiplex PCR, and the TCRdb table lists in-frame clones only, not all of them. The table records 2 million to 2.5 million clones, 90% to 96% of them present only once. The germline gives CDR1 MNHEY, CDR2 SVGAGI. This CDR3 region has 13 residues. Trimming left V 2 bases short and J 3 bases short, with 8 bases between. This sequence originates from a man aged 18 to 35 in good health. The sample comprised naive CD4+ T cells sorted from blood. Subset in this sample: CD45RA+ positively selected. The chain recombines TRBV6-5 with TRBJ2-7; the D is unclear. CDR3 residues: CASSYRQDYEQYF. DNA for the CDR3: TGTGCCAGCAGTTACCGGCAGGACTACGAGCAGTACTTC.